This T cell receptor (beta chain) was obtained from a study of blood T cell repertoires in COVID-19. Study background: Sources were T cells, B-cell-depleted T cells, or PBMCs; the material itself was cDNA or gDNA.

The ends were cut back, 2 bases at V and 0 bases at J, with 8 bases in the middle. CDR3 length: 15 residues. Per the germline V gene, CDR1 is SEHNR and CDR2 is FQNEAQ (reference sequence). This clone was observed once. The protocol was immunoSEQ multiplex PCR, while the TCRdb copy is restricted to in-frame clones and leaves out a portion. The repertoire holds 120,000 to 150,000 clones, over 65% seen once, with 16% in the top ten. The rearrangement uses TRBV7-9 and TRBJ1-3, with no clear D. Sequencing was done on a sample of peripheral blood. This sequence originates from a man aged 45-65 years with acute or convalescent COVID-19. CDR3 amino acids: CASSLLSSSGNTIYF. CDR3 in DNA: TGTGCCAGCAGCTTACTATCTTCCTCTGGAAACACCATATATTTT.